This passage covers 22 T cell receptor beta chains from one sample sequenced in a study of blood T cell repertoires in COVID-19 (dated by TCRdb to 2020 to 2022). Library preparation used the immunoSEQ multiplex PCR assay. This immuneACCESS table, as held by TCRdb, lists in-frame sequences with V and J called but not all clones. Of the missing ones, under half trace to an unresolved V gene in checked studies; the others have no known cause. Recorded for this sample are over 150,000 clones; under 95% of them occurred a single time. Of the sample, more than 2% falls within the top ten clones. Specimen: peripheral blood. These receptors were collected from a man aged 18 to 29 with acute or convalescent COVID-19.

V is TRBV24-1 and J is TRBJ2-5; TRBD1 matches at 7 bases. J lost 13 bases, V lost 3 bases, and 7 bases had no gene match. Looked up from germline, CDR1 is KGHDR and CDR2 is SFDVKD. The CDR3 sequence is 12 residues long. The CDR3 reads CATSDAQGDTYF. As DNA, the CDR3 is TGTGCCACCAGTGATGCGCAGGGGGACACGTACTTC.

The chain is built from TRBV30 and TRBJ2-7; unclear D gene. From germline, CDR1 is GTSNPN and CDR2 SVGIG (reference sequence). The length of the CDR3 is 16 residues. V gave up 0 bases and J gave up 2 bases, with 17 bases separating them. The CDR3 DNA is TGTGCCTGGAGTGTACTTGCCGGCAGGCGAGCCTACGAGCAGTACTTC. Its translation is CAWSVLAGRRAYEQYF. Full variable domain (remainder filled in from reference TRBV30 and TRBJ2-7): SQTIHQWPATLVQPVGSPLSLECTVEGTSNPNLYWYRQAAGRGLQLLFYSVGIGQISSEVPQNLSASRPQDRQFILSSKKLLLSDSGFYLCAWSVLAGRRAYEQYFGPGTRLTVT.

The rearrangement links TRBV19 to TRBJ1-1, with 8 bases lining up with TRBD1. The CDR3 sequence is 15 residues long. From germline, CDR1 is LNHDA and CDR2 SQIVND (reference sequence). V dropped 4 bases and J dropped 7; count of bases not matched to a gene: 11. CDR3 loop: CASSTFVGQGSEAFF. The CDR3 bases are TGTGCCAGTAGTACTTTCGTCGGACAGGGAAGTGAAGCTTTCTTT.

V is TRBV4-2 and J is TRBJ2-4; maybe TRBD1 (5 bases). CDR1 is LGHNA, CDR2 YNFKEQ, per germline. V lost 0 bases, J lost 0 bases, and 27 bases lay in between. The CDR3 sequence is 22 residues long. CDR3 residues: CASSQDMEAGWAGRVAKNIQYF. Written as DNA, the CDR3 is TGTGCCAGCAGCCAAGATATGGAAGCCGGTTGGGCAGGGCGAGTAGCCAAAAACATTCAGTACTTC.

The chain has TRBV18 and TRBJ2-7; 9 bases match TRBD1. Trimming cost V 3 bases and J 1 base; bases outside gene matches: 7. This CDR3 is built from 16 residues. Per germline, CDR1 KGHSH and CDR2 LQKENI. The DNA for the CDR3 is TGTGCCAGCTCACCTCACACAGGGGGCGCATCCTACGAGCAGTACTTC. Its translation: CASSPHTGGASYEQYF.

The chain is built from TRBV13 and TRBJ2-4; 8 nucleotides align to TRBD1. Germline lookup yields CDR1 PRHDT and CDR2 FYEKMQ (reference sequence). The CDR3 spans 15 residues. V gave up 6 bases and J gave up 1 base; unmatched junction bases: 5. The CDR3 region is CASRATGEAKNIQYF. In nucleotides, the CDR3 is TGTGCCAGCAGAGCGACAGGGGAGGCCAAAAACATTCAGTACTTC. The whole variable domain, filled in from reference TRBV13 and TRBJ2-4, reads AAGVIQSPRHLIKEKRETATLKCYPIPRHDTVYWYQQGPGQDPQFLISFYEKMQSDKGSIPDRFSAQQFSDYHSELNMSSLELGDSALYFCASRATGEAKNIQYFGAGTRLSVL.

The chain carries TRBV12-5 and TRBJ2-7; 8 nucleotides line up with TRBD1. V lost 5 bases to trimming and J lost 3 bases; unmatched junction nucleotides: 9. The V gene's germline CDR1 is LGHNT and CDR2 FRNRAP. The CDR3 contains 15 residues. CDR3 bases: TGTGCTAGTGGTGACGGACAGGGAGATTTCTACGAGCAGTACTTC. It yields the protein CASGDGQGDFYEQYF.

The chain carries TRBV10-2 and TRBJ2-3, with 7 bases that match TRBD1. The CDR3 has 18 amino acids. Germline V CDR1 and CDR2: WSHSY, SAAADI. The V gene end was trimmed by 0 bases and the J gene end by 2 bases; junction bases not matched to a gene: 11. The CDR3, as DNA: TGCGCCAGCAGTGAGTCTGCGTTTCGGGACAGAAACACAGATACGCAGTATTTT. Translation: CASSESAFRDRNTDTQYF.

The chain combines TRBV20-1 with TRBJ2-1; 11 bases line up with TRBD2. With V trimmed by 3 bases and J by 0 bases, 10 bases remained unmatched. The CDR3 loop spans 18 amino acids. The V gene's germline CDR1 is DFQATT and CDR2 SNEGSKA (reference sequence). The CDR3 sequence is CSASRYSGRAGSYNEQFF. Here the CDR3 DNA reads TGCAGTGCTAGTAGGTATAGCGGGAGGGCCGGCTCCTACAATGAGCAGTTCTTC.

The gene calls are TRBV12-3 or TRBV12-4 and TRBJ2-7; no firm D call. The germline V and J ends were trimmed by 3 bases and 3 bases, with 6 bases remaining between them. The CDR3 length is 12 residues. As DNA, the CDR3 is TGTGCCAGCAGTTTGGGCCTCTACGAGCAGTACTTC. Translating it yields CASSLGLYEQYF.

The chain has TRBV10-3 and TRBJ1-1; no clear D. The V end lost 4 bases, the J end lost 2 bases, and 11 bases lay between the germline ends. This CDR3 is built from 14 residues. Germline V gene sequence: CDR1 ENHRY, CDR2 SYGVKD. CDR3 sequence (DNA): TGTGCCATCAGTGGCAGGTCGGTAAACACTGAAGCTTTCTTT. The encoded protein is CAISGRSVNTEAFF.

The CDR3 sequence: CASSLAVNTGELFF. The CDR3, as DNA: TGTGCCAGCAGCTTGGCCGTGAACACCGGGGAGCTGTTTTTT. The chain employs TRBV5-5 and TRBJ2-2; D remains unclear. The CDR3 loop spans 14 amino acids. V was clipped by 0 bases and J by 1 base, with 4 bases between them. CDR1 is SGHKS and CDR2 is YYEKEE in the germline V gene (reference sequence).

V and J are TRBV5-1 and TRBJ2-1; 8 bases line up with TRBD1. The CDR3 is made up of 16 amino acids. Per the germline V gene, CDR1 is SGHRS and CDR2 is YFSETQ. V lost 0 bases and J lost 4; bases outside the gene matches: 6. CDR3 sequence reads: CASSLGGTGKYNEQFF. Here the CDR3 DNA reads TGCGCCAGCAGCTTGGGCGGGACAGGCAAATACAATGAGCAGTTCTTC. Based on the CDR3 plus reference TRBV5-1 and TRBJ2-1, the full variable domain is KAGVTQTPRYLIKTRGQQVTLSCSPISGHRSVSWYQQTPGQGLQFLFEYFSETQRNKGNFPGRFSGRQFSNSRSEMNVSTLELGDSALYLCASSLGGTGKYNEQFFGPGTRLTVL.

This rearrangement joins TRBV7-2 to TRBJ1-1, with 7 positions matching TRBD1. The ends lost 5 bases at V and 5 bases at J; junction bases unmatched: 11. Germline values: CDR1 SGHTA, CDR2 FQGNSA. This CDR3 region has 15 residues. The CDR3 DNA reads TGTGCCAGCAGCCCAGATACGACCAGGGGGACTGAAGCTTTCTTT. Translating gives CASSPDTTRGTEAFF.

The chain links TRBV7-8 to TRBJ2-3; 7 bases are shared with TRBD1. CDR1 is SGHVS, CDR2 FQNEAQ, per germline. This CDR3 region has 20 residues. With 2 bases clipped from V and 4 bases from J, the junction kept 21 bases outside the gene matches. The CDR3 DNA follows: TGTGCCAGCAGCTTATCGAAGGGGGCCACATTTATACGTAGCGCAGATACGCAGTATTTT. Translation: CASSLSKGATFIRSADTQYF.

The gene calls are TRBV9 and TRBJ1-5; TRBD1 matches at 7 bases. Germline V lookup: CDR1 SGDLS, CDR2 YYNGEE. This CDR3 spans 16 amino acids. Unmatched junction bases numbered 9, after V lost 0 bases and J lost 6 bases. This CDR3 reads CASSVGDSSIGQPQHF. CDR3 DNA sequence: TGTGCCAGCAGCGTAGGGGACAGTAGTATAGGTCAGCCCCAGCATTTT.

The chain combines TRBV9 with TRBJ1-1; a weak D match, TRBD1 (5 bases). The ends were cut back, 0 bases at V and 4 bases at J, with 16 bases in the middle. This CDR3 has 16 residues. CDR1 is SGDLS and CDR2 is YYNGEE in the germline V gene. In nucleotides, the CDR3 is TGTGCCAGCAGCGTAGGGGGCCCTCGGGGGACCACTGAAGCTTTCTTT. Translated, it gives CASSVGGPRGTTEAFF.

The CDR3: CAIQSGVNQPQHF. In DNA form, the CDR3 reads TGTGCCATCCAATCAGGGGTCAATCAGCCCCAGCATTTT. The J gene is TRBJ1-5, the V gene TRBV6-6, with D tentatively TRBD1 (6 bases). The CDR3 totals 13 residues. Trimming cost V 10 bases and J 3 bases, with 13 bases left between them. Germline V gives CDR1 MNHNY, CDR2 SVGAGI (reference sequence).

The V call is TRBV7-6, the J call TRBJ2-7, with a tentative D call TRBD1 (6 bases). Germline CDR1 is SGHVS and CDR2 is FNYEAQ. V shed 2 bases and J shed 0 bases, with 14 bases lying between them. The CDR3 is 16 residues long. CDR3 DNA sequence: TGTGCCAGCAGCTTACCAACAGGGTTTTTCTCCTACGAGCAGTACTTC. Protein: CASSLPTGFFSYEQYF.

This chain connects TRBV18 to TRBJ2-1; perhaps TRBD2 as D (5 bases). CDR3 length: 15 amino acids. V dropped 8 bases and J dropped 0 bases, with 14 bases sitting between them. CDR1 is KGHSH, CDR2 LQKENI, per germline. The DNA for the CDR3 is TGTGCCAGCACGGAGGTTCCAAGCTCCTACAATGAGCAGTTCTTC. It yields the protein CASTEVPSSYNEQFF. The complete variable domain, with remaining parts taken from reference TRBV18 and TRBJ2-1, reads NAGVMQNPRHLVRRRGQEARLRCSPMKGHSHVYWYRQLPEEGLKFMVYLQKENIIDESGMPKERFSAEFPKEGPSILRIQQVVRGDSAAYFCASTEVPSSYNEQFFGPGTRLTVL.

V gene TRBV19 combines with J gene TRBJ1-2; no clear D. The CDR3 is made up of 14 amino acids. V shed 1 base and J shed 6 bases, with 12 bases lying between them. CDR1 and CDR2 from the germline V gene are LNHDA and SQIVND (reference sequence). CDR3 amino acids: CASSIARGSHGYTF. The CDR3 bases are TGTGCCAGTAGTATAGCGCGAGGGTCGCATGGCTACACCTTC.

This clone was counted ten times or more. The rearrangement links TRBV4-1 to TRBJ2-1, with TRBD2 matching over 13 bases. With 4 bases clipped from V and 7 bases from J, the junction kept 7 bases outside the gene matches. The CDR3 loop spans 16 amino acids. CDR1 is MGHRA, CDR2 YSYEKL, per germline. In nucleotides, the CDR3 is TGCGCCAGCAGCCCTCTACTAGCGGGGGGGCCAAATGAGCAGTTCTTC. As protein: CASSPLLAGGPNEQFF.